What follows describes a single T cell receptor beta chain. This sample was taken from a study of blood T cell repertoires in COVID-19. Whole-study context: The analysed material was cDNA or gDNA that came from T cells, B-cell-depleted T cells, or PBMCs.

Cohort 3 donors were reported recovered after two negative PCRs, clearance, or symptom resolution. Repertoires were generated with immunoSEQ multiplex PCR, while TCRdb's copy carries only in-frame clones and drops some. Of roughly 330,000 clones in the sample, around 87% were seen once. The ends lost 1 base at V and 2 bases at J; junction bases unmatched: 3. The CDR3 is 17 amino acids. The germline gives CDR1 MDHEN, CDR2 SYDVKM. The chain recombines TRBV28 with TRBJ2-1, with 12 bases identical to TRBD2. This TCR derives from a woman aged 25 to 39 who had recovered from COVID-19. Sequencing was done on a sample of PBMCs or T cells enriched from blood (not recorded which). The CDR3 spells CASSLFGLAGTYNEQFF. The CDR3, as DNA: TGTGCCAGCAGTTTATTCGGACTAGCGGGGACCTACAATGAGCAGTTCTTC.